One sample yielded the 20 T cell receptor beta chains listed below, sequenced in a study of blood T cell repertoires in COVID-19. TCRdb keeps only in-frame clones here, not all; method: immunoSEQ multiplex PCR. The sample has about 230,000 clones, more than 65% seen once. Source material: peripheral blood. All receptors derive from a woman aged 40 to 55 who had recovered from COVID-19.

The V call is TRBV5-4, the J call TRBJ2-1; 7 bases agree with TRBD2. The germline gives CDR1 SGHNT, CDR2 YYREEE (reference sequence). This CDR3 has 14 residues. After removal of 0 bases from V and 10 bases from J, the junction contained 7 bases not matched to a gene. CDR3 in amino acids: CASSLELALGEQFF. The CDR3 DNA sequence: TGTGCCAGCAGCTTGGAACTAGCGCTGGGGGAGCAGTTCTTC.

The genes are TRBV7-2 and TRBJ2-7; 9 bases align to TRBD1. The germline V gene encodes CDR1 SGHTA and CDR2 FQGNSA. J was trimmed by 6 bases and V by 1 base; bases with no gene match: 4. This CDR3 comprises 14 residues. The CDR3 DNA follows: TGTGCCAGCAGCTTAGTCGGGACAGGGTCCGAGCAGTACTTC. It yields the protein CASSLVGTGSEQYF.

This clone was picked up a small number of times. The V gene is TRBV20-1, the J gene TRBJ1-5, with D possibly TRBD1 on 5 matching bases. CDR1 and CDR2 from the germline V gene are DFQATT and SNEGSKA (reference sequence). V lost 3 bases, J lost 0 bases, and 15 bases lay in between. The CDR3 runs to 16 residues. CDR3 sequence reads: CSASVDWGYSNQPQHF. The CDR3, as DNA: TGCAGTGCTAGTGTGGATTGGGGCTATAGCAATCAGCCCCAGCATTTT.

V usage is TRBV27 and J usage is TRBJ2-6; possible D gene TRBD1, 6 bases. V lost 2 bases to trimming and J lost 2 bases, with 16 bases between them. CDR3 length: 18 residues. Germline CDR1 reads MNHEY; CDR2 reads SMNVEV (reference sequence). The CDR3 spells CASSLIGYRDTGANVLTF. In nucleotides, the CDR3 is TGTGCCAGCAGTTTAATTGGGTACCGGGACACTGGGGCCAACGTCCTGACTTTC.

This clone came up a few times. This chain uses TRBV19 with TRBJ2-2, with 7 bases lining up with TRBD1. The CDR3 is made up of 15 amino acids. With V trimmed by 4 bases and J by 6 bases, 8 bases remained unmatched. CDR1 is LNHDA and CDR2 is SQIVND in the germline V gene (reference sequence). In DNA form, the CDR3 reads TGTGCCAGTAGTAGCCGTGGCCAGGGGGCCGGGGAGCTGTTTTTT. Protein product: CASSSRGQGAGELFF.

The rearrangement joins TRBV6-1 to TRBJ2-3; 12 bases align to TRBD2. The CDR3 contains 18 residues. The V gene's germline CDR1 is MNHNS and CDR2 SASEGT. Trimming at V came to 2 bases and at J to 0 bases, leaving 6 bases not matched to a gene. The CDR3 loop reads CASSESLTSGGSTDTQYF. In DNA, the CDR3 is TGTGCCAGCAGTGAATCTCTGACTAGCGGGGGTAGCACAGATACGCAGTATTTT.

This clone was found a few times. This chain uses TRBV19 with TRBJ1-5; TRBD1 is a possible D gene (6 bases). Germline CDR1 and CDR2: LNHDA and SQIVND (reference sequence). V was pared by 4 bases and J by 5 bases, with 15 bases between. This CDR3 spans 15 amino acids. CDR3 amino acids: CASSTTGHSYQPQHF. Written as DNA, the CDR3 is TGTGCCAGTAGTACAACAGGGCACTCTTATCAGCCCCAGCATTTT.

J is TRBJ2-7 and V is TRBV6-2 or TRBV6-3; D perhaps matches TRBD1 (6 bases). From germline, CDR1 is MNHEY and CDR2 SVGEGT. Deletions cut 2 bases from V and 0 bases from J, with 11 bases between. The CDR3 spans 15 residues. The chain's CDR3 is CASSYPGTFSYEQYF. The CDR3 nucleotides are TGTGCCAGCAGTTACCCCGGGACATTCTCCTACGAGCAGTACTTC.

J is TRBJ2-5 and V is TRBV2; 11 bases map to TRBD2. The J segment lost 5 bases and the V segment lost 5 bases, leaving 13 bases of the junction unmatched. The CDR3 runs 17 residues. CDR1 is SNHLY, CDR2 FYNNEI, per germline. In DNA form, the CDR3 reads TGTGCCAGCAGTCTTGGGGTAGCGGGGGGGTCAGGCGAGACCCAGTACTTC. This encodes CASSLGVAGGSGETQYF.

This chain links TRBV7-8 with TRBJ2-2, with a tentative D call TRBD2 (7 bases). The V end lost 6 bases, the J end lost 1 base, and 15 bases lay between the germline ends. Germline V gene lookup returns CDR1 SGHVS and CDR2 FQNEAQ. The CDR3 sequence is 16 residues long. This CDR3 is CASSFRRGRNTGELFF. In DNA form, the CDR3 reads TGTGCCAGCAGTTTCCGGCGGGGGCGGAACACCGGGGAGCTGTTTTTT.

In regard to this clone: The sample contains more than one DNA sequence encoding this CDR3. V usage is TRBV29-1 and J usage is TRBJ2-6, with D tentatively TRBD2 (6 bases). From germline, CDR1 is SQVTM and CDR2 ANQGSEA. The CDR3 contains 15 residues. V was trimmed by 5 bases and J by 2 bases, leaving 13 bases between them. The CDR3, as DNA: TGCAGCGTTACACCCCCGGGGGCTGGGGCCAACGTCCTGACTTTC. Protein: CSVTPPGAGANVLTF. Using reference TRBV29-1 and TRBJ2-6 for the parts outside the CDR3, the full variable domain is SAVISQKPSRDICQRGTSLTIQCQVDSQVTMMFWYRQQPGQSLTLIATANQGSEATYESGFVIDKFPISRPNLTFSTLTVSNMSPEDSSIYLCSVTPPGAGANVLTFGAGSRLTVL.

The V and J genes are TRBV18 and TRBJ2-7; D ambiguous. V was cut by 0 bases and J by 5 bases, with 8 bases left in between. This CDR3 is built from 13 residues. Germline V gene sequence: CDR1 KGHSH, CDR2 LQKENI. The CDR3 DNA reads as TGTGCCAGCTCACCACCAGACTCAGACGAGCAGTACTTC. It translates to CASSPPDSDEQYF.

V gene TRBV5-6 combines with J gene TRBJ2-1; D might be TRBD2 (7 bases). Between the trimmed V and J ends, which lost 8 bases and 4 bases, there was a span of 19 bases. The CDR3 consists of 15 residues. Germline CDR1 and CDR2: SGHDT and YYEEEE. The CDR3 DNA follows: TGTGCCAGTCACCGTCGGGGGGCAACGTACAATGAGCAGTTCTTC. The encoded protein is CASHRRGATYNEQFF.

Written as DNA, the CDR3 is TGTGCCAGCAGCATTTCAGGGGCTAATGAAAAACTGTTTTTT. It specifies CASSISGANEKLFF. The chain recombines TRBV6-5 with TRBJ1-4, with D tentatively TRBD1 (6 bases). Trimming removed 6 bases at V and 3 bases at J, with 11 bases between. Germline V gene data show CDR1 as MNHEY and CDR2 as SVGAGI. The CDR3 totals 14 residues.

Remarks on this clone: The sample holds other DNA sequences that translate to the same CDR3. CDR3 sequence: CASSMTGNYGYTF. The CDR3 bases are TGTGCCAGTAGTATGACAGGAAACTATGGCTACACCTTC. The V call is TRBV19, the J call TRBJ1-2, with D perhaps matching TRBD1 (6 bases). V lost 3 bases to trimming and J lost 2 bases, with 7 bases between them. The CDR3 runs to 13 residues. Germline V gene sequence: CDR1 LNHDA, CDR2 SQIVND (reference sequence).

As concerns this clone: The same CDR3 is also encoded by other DNA sequences in this sample. V usage is TRBV5-1 and J usage is TRBJ1-1; D possibly corresponds to TRBD1 (5 bases). V gave up 0 bases and J gave up 1 base, with 10 bases separating them. In germline, CDR1 is SGHRS, CDR2 YFSETQ. The CDR3 consists of 15 residues. The chain's CDR3 is CASSLDGRGNTEAFF. The CDR3 nucleotides read TGCGCCAGCAGCTTGGATGGGAGGGGGAACACTGAAGCTTTCTTT.

In its sample, this clone was seen once. The chain recombines TRBV6-6 with TRBJ2-2; the match to TRBD1 covers 10 bases. With 6 bases clipped from V and 6 bases from J, the junction kept 10 bases outside the gene matches. The germline CDR1 and CDR2 sequences are MNHNY and SVGAGI (reference sequence). This CDR3 has 16 residues. CDR3 sequence reads: CASSSATGGFAGELFF. For the CDR3, the DNA is TGTGCCAGCAGCTCCGCGACAGGGGGCTTCGCCGGGGAGCTGTTTTTT.

The chain combines TRBV6-5 with TRBJ2-7; 10 bases agree with TRBD1. Germline loops: CDR1 MNHEY, CDR2 SVGAGI. V was pared by 4 bases and J by 4 bases, with 10 bases of the junction left unmatched. The CDR3 has 16 amino acids. The CDR3 sequence is CASSFTTGGSLYEQYF. The CDR3 DNA is TGTGCCAGCAGTTTTACGACAGGGGGCAGTTTATACGAGCAGTACTTC.

This rearrangement joins TRBV6-2 or TRBV6-3 to TRBJ2-1, with a possible D match to TRBD2 (6 bases). The CDR3 is made up of 13 amino acids. Germline V gives CDR1 MNHEY, CDR2 SVGEGT. The V gene lost 0 bases and the J gene lost 15 bases, with 15 bases spanning the gap. The CDR3 protein is CASSYSGEVGPFF. The CDR3 coding sequence is TGTGCCAGCAGTTACTCAGGGGAGGTTGGGCCGTTCTTC.

This clone was detected once. The gene calls are TRBV9 and TRBJ1-4; 9 bases are shared with TRBD1. The CDR3 is 15 amino acids. The V gene's germline CDR1 is SGDLS and CDR2 YYNGEE. V was pared by 4 bases and J by 5 bases, with 6 bases of the junction left unmatched. The CDR3: CASSLRQGENEKLFF. The CDR3 coding sequence is TGTGCCAGCAGCCTGAGACAGGGGGAGAATGAAAAACTGTTTTTT. The entire variable domain, with the rest obtained from reference TRBV9 and TRBJ1-4, is as follows: DSGVTQTPKHLITATGQRVTLRCSPRSGDLSVYWYQQSLDQGLQFLIQYYNGEERAKGNILERFSAQQFPDLHSELNLSSLELGDSALYFCASSLRQGENEKLFFGSGTQLSVL.